Listed below are T cell receptor beta chains from one sample, sequenced in a study of type 1 regulatory T cells. TCRdb reprocessed the reads via MiXCR and lists one record per CDR3 protein. The data show approximately 100,000 distinct CDR3 sequences, around a third seen once. Sequencing was done on a sample of CD4+ T cells, either the whole sample or a sorted fraction (not recorded which). These receptors all stem from a human donor in good health. Both conserved end residues are part of each CDR3. Fields, in order: V gene, clone size, D gene, J gene, CDR3 protein, CDR3 DNA. A D gene is named only where the DNA matches it firmly. Clone size, where shown, is once, few, many, or a class for clones that have expanded.

TRBV29-1	NA	NA	TRBJ2-5	CSVIQEGLQETQYF	TGCAGCGTGATACAGGAGGGTCTCCAAGAGACCCAGTACTTC
TRBV28	few	NA	TRBJ1-6	CASTWGTLSPLHF	TGTGCCAGCACCTGGGGGACACTTTCACCCCTCCACTTT
TRBV12-3/TRBV12-4	many	TRBD2	TRBJ2-3	CASSFRTSGTDTQYF	TGTGCCAGCAGTTTCAGGACTAGCGGCACAGATACGCAGTATTTT
TRBV5-1	few	NA	TRBJ2-1	CASSPSLGVYNEQFF	TGCGCCAGCAGCCCGTCATTGGGTGTGTACAATGAGCAGTTCTTC
TRBV19	few	TRBD2	TRBJ2-1	CASSTYRGTSGAYNEQFF	TGTGCCAGTAGTACCTACCGCGGGACTAGCGGAGCCTACAATGAGCAGTTCTTC
TRBV29-1	NA	TRBD1	TRBJ1-2	CSVGEQGGYTF	TGCAGCGTTGGAGAACAGGGGGGCTACACCTTC
TRBV6-2/TRBV6-3	NA	NA	TRBJ2-2	CASSPLSTGELFF	TGTGCCAGCAGCCCACTAAGCACCGGGGAGCTGTTTTTT
TRBV15	NA	NA	TRBJ1-6	CATSPWSYNSPLHF	TGTGCCACCAGCCCCTGGTCCTATAATTCACCCCTCCACTTT
TRBV20-1	NA	TRBD2	TRBJ2-1	CSAAGTSGHEQFF	TGCAGTGCAGCCGGGACTAGCGGGCATGAGCAGTTCTTC
TRBV5-1	NA	TRBD2	TRBJ2-7	CASSHPVPSGKDEQYF	TGCGCCAGCAGCCACCCAGTGCCTAGCGGGAAGGACGAGCAGTACTTC
TRBV12-3/TRBV12-4	NA	NA	TRBJ1-1	CASSPHIGNTEAFF	TGTGCCAGCAGTCCACATATTGGGAACACTGAAGCTTTCTTT
TRBV7-9	NA	TRBD2	TRBJ2-1	CASSPPFRSGNLDEQFF	TGTGCCAGCAGCCCCCCCTTCCGGAGCGGGAATCTCGACGAGCAGTTCTTC
TRBV20-1	few	NA	TRBJ1-1	CSARGGRGTEAFF	TGCAGTGCTAGAGGGGGACGAGGGACTGAAGCTTTCTTT
TRBV2	NA	TRBD1	TRBJ1-1	CASTRDRIMNTEAFF	TGTGCCAGCACTCGGGACAGGATTATGAACACTGAAGCTTTCTTT
TRBV10-3	NA	NA	TRBJ1-3	CAIGDSGNTIYF	TGTGCCATCGGGGACTCTGGAAACACCATATATTTT
TRBV5-1	NA	TRBD1	TRBJ2-3	CASSDRTGTTDTQYF	TGCGCCAGCAGCGACCGGACAGGGACCACAGATACGCAGTATTTT
TRBV14	NA	TRBD1	TRBJ2-7	CASRRTGGYEQYF	TGTGCCAGCAGACGGACAGGGGGCTACGAGCAGTACTTC
TRBV4-2	few	NA	TRBJ1-4	CASTQQGSTTNEKLFF	TGTGCCAGCACCCAACAGGGAAGTACGACTAATGAAAAACTGTTTTTT
TRBV29-1	few	TRBD2	TRBJ2-7	CSVVPTSGGSYEQYF	TGCAGCGTTGTACCGACTAGCGGGGGATCCTACGAGCAGTACTTC
TRBV12-3/TRBV12-4	NA	TRBD1	TRBJ1-5	CASSLTGVNQPQHF	TGTGCCAGCAGTTTAACAGGGGTGAATCAGCCCCAGCATTTT
TRBV10-3	NA	NA	TRBJ2-7	CAISEGRGQYEQYF	TGTGCCATCAGTGAGGGCAGGGGCCAATACGAGCAGTACTTC
TRBV7-9	NA	TRBD2	TRBJ2-7	CASSPSSGSYEQYF	TGTGCCAGCAGCCCCTCTAGCGGGAGCTACGAGCAGTACTTC
TRBV5-1	NA	NA	TRBJ2-7	CATTTGAPIEPYEQYF	TGCGCCACCACGACTGGTGCCCCGATTGAACCCTACGAGCAGTACTTC
TRBV5-1	once	NA	TRBJ2-7	CASSLQGTMGEQYF	TGCGCCAGCAGCTTACAGGGAACCATGGGCGAGCAGTACTTC
TRBV29-1	few	NA	TRBJ2-7	CSVDRGAGAPYEQYF	TGCAGCGTTGATCGGGGGGCGGGAGCCCCCTACGAGCAGTACTTC
TRBV4-1	NA	TRBD1	TRBJ2-5	CASSPGQGARETQYF	TGCGCCAGCAGCCCGGGACAGGGGGCGCGTGAGACCCAGTACTTC